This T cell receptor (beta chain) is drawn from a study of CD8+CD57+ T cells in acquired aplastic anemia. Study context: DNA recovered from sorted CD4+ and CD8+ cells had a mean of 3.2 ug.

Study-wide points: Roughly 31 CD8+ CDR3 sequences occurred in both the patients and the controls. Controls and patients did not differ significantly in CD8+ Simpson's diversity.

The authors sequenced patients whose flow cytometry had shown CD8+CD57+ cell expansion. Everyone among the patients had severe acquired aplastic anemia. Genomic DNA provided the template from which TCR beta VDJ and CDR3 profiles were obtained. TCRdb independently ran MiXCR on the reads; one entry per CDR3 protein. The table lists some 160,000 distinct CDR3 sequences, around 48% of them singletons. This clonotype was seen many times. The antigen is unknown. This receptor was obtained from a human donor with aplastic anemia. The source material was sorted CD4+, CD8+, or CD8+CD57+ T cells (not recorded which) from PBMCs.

CDR3 sequence (DNA): TGCAGCGTTGTGGGCCAGGGGATGACCACCGGGGAGCTGTTTTTT. Translating gives CSVVGQGMTTGELFF. The V and J genes are TRBV29-1 and TRBJ2-2, with a tentative D call TRBD1 (6 bases). Germline CDR1 and CDR2: SQVTM and ANQGSEA. The CDR3 has 15 amino acids. The V end was cut by 4 bases, the J end by 4 bases, with 16 bases between.